This entry lists 32 T cell receptor beta chains sequenced from one sample in a study of cytomegalovirus exposure and HLA in healthy donors. The PCR used 60 Vbeta and 13 Jbeta primers. Libraries were prepared by immunoSEQ multiplex PCR; TCRdb keeps only in-frame clonotypes and omits some of them. Altogether under 200,000 clones are present, around 77% being singletons, with the ten largest covering 2% to 2.5%. The specimen was PBMCs. Source of these receptors: a man aged 50 or older in good health and CMV-seropositive.

This chain connects TRBV6-5 to TRBJ1-2; weak D call: TRBD1 (6 bases). The length of the CDR3 is 15 residues. Germline CDR1 reads MNHEY; CDR2 reads SVGAGI. The V gene lost 2 bases and the J gene lost 2 bases, with 12 bases spanning the gap. The CDR3 DNA reads as TGTGCCAGCAGTTACCTTTACAGGGTGAACTATGGCTACACCTTC. As protein: CASSYLYRVNYGYTF.

The gene calls are TRBV5-1 and TRBJ2-5, with TRBD2 matching over 10 bases. The V gene's germline CDR1 is SGHRS and CDR2 YFSETQ. The CDR3 length is 16 residues. V dropped 0 bases and J dropped 1; count of bases not matched to a gene: 3. CDR3: CASSLGTSGAQETQYF. CDR3 DNA: TGCGCCAGCAGCTTGGGTACTAGCGGGGCCCAAGAGACCCAGTACTTC.

The chain recombines TRBV4-1 with TRBJ1-2; the D is unclear. V shed 6 bases and J shed 2 bases, with 16 bases lying between them. Per germline, CDR1 MGHRA and CDR2 YSYEKL. This CDR3 has 15 amino acids. CDR3 amino acids: CASSPSPGLNYGYTF. The CDR3 bases are TGCGCCAGCAGTCCAAGTCCAGGACTGAACTATGGCTACACCTTC.

The chain carries TRBV18 and TRBJ2-1, with 9 positions matching TRBD1. The V and J ends lost 3 bases and 2 bases, in that order; junction bases with no gene match: 2. Germline V lookup: CDR1 KGHSH, CDR2 LQKENI. The length of the CDR3 is 15 residues. Here the CDR3 DNA reads TGTGCCAGCTCACCCGACAGGGGGACCTACAATGAGCAGTTCTTC. This translates into CASSPDRGTYNEQFF.

This sequence joins TRBV28 and TRBJ2-7; perhaps TRBD1 as D (6 bases). Trimming removed 5 bases at V and 4 bases at J, with 15 bases between. From germline, CDR1 is MDHEN and CDR2 SYDVKM. The CDR3 is 14 residues long. As DNA, the CDR3 is TGTGCCAGCAGTATCACAGGGAAGGGGTACGAGCAGTACTTC. Translation gives CASSITGKGYEQYF.

This clone has only a few counts. CDR3 sequence: CASSRREDRGAGELFF. In DNA form, the CDR3 reads TGTGCCAGCAGCCGCCGTGAGGACAGGGGTGCTGGGGAGCTGTTTTTT. The chain employs TRBV7-6 and TRBJ2-2; 9 positions match TRBD1. The CDR3 consists of 16 residues. Losses at the gene ends were 5 bases for V and 8 bases for J; bases not matched to a gene: 12. Germline values: CDR1 SGHVS, CDR2 FNYEAQ.

The chain is built from TRBV18 and TRBJ1-5; TRBD1 aligns across 8 bases. Germline lookup yields CDR1 KGHSH and CDR2 LQKENI. V was pared by 5 bases and J by 8 bases, with 11 bases of the junction left unmatched. CDR3 size: 15 residues. CDR3 sequence: CASSATGGGVEPQHF. DNA for the CDR3: TGTGCCAGCTCAGCTACAGGGGGAGGGGTAGAGCCCCAGCATTTT. Looking up the rest from reference TRBV18 and TRBJ1-5 gives the full variable domain: NAGVMQNPRHLVRRRGQEARLRCSPMKGHSHVYWYRQLPEEGLKFMVYLQKENIIDESGMPKERFSAEFPKEGPSILRIQQVVRGDSAAYFCASSATGGGVEPQHFGDGTRLSIL.

The chain uses TRBV2 and TRBJ1-1; 7 bases line up with TRBD1. Losses at the gene ends were 6 bases for V and 1 base for J; bases not matched to a gene: 2. The V gene's germline CDR1 is SNHLY and CDR2 FYNNEI. The CDR3 contains 13 residues. CDR3 residues: CASRRQGNTEAFF. The CDR3 DNA is TGTGCCAGCAGAAGACAGGGGAACACTGAAGCTTTCTTT. The full variable domain, in which reference TRBV2 and TRBJ1-1 provide the parts outside the CDR3, is EPEVTQTPSHQVTQMGQEVILRCVPISNHLYFYWYRQILGQKVEFLVSFYNNEISEKSEIFDDQFSVERPDGSNFTLKIRSTKLEDSAMYFCASRRQGNTEAFFGQGTRLTVV.

On this clone itself: The sample holds other DNA sequences that translate to the same CDR3. The J gene is TRBJ2-3, the V gene TRBV5-4; a possible D gene is TRBD1 (6 bases). Trimming stripped 4 bases from V and 0 bases from J, with 12 bases between. Germline lookup yields CDR1 SGHNT and CDR2 YYREEE (reference sequence). This CDR3 has 15 amino acids. This CDR3 reads CASSLDSTSTDTQYF. The CDR3, as DNA: TGTGCCAGCAGCCTGGACAGTACTAGCACAGATACGCAGTATTTT.

V gene TRBV10-3 combines with J gene TRBJ1-1, with D hard to call. V was trimmed by 3 bases and J by 1 base, leaving 15 bases between them. Germline V gene data show CDR1 as ENHRY and CDR2 as SYGVKD. This CDR3 comprises 16 residues. DNA of the CDR3: TGTGCCATCAGTGACCTTCTAGCGGCAGGGAACACTGAAGCTTTCTTT. It specifies CAISDLLAAGNTEAFF.

V is TRBV5-4 and J is TRBJ1-5; D may be TRBD1 (6 bases). With 0 bases removed from V and 3 bases from J, the gap between germline ends came to 16 bases. The CDR3 loop spans 17 amino acids. Germline V gene sequence: CDR1 SGHNT, CDR2 YYREEE (reference sequence). The CDR3 nucleotides read TGTGCCAGCAGCTTGGATGGGATACAGGGAAACAATCAGCCCCAGCATTTT. This codes for CASSLDGIQGNNQPQHF. Supplemented by reference TRBV5-4 and TRBJ1-5, the full variable domain reads ETGVTQSPTHLIKTRGQQVTLRCSSQSGHNTVSWYQQALGQGPQFIFQYYREEENGRGNFPPRFSGLQFPNYSSELNVNALELDDSALYLCASSLDGIQGNNQPQHFGDGTRLSIL.

This chain connects TRBV5-1 to TRBJ1-1, with TRBD1 matching over 7 bases. Germline V gene sequence: CDR1 SGHRS, CDR2 YFSETQ. The trim removed 2 bases at V and 1 base at J, leaving 2 bases unmatched. The CDR3 is 14 residues long. CDR3 sequence reads: CASSFQGGNTEAFF. Here the CDR3 DNA reads TGCGCCAGCAGCTTTCAGGGGGGGAACACTGAAGCTTTCTTT. Together with reference TRBV5-1 and TRBJ1-1, the CDR3 gives the full variable domain: KAGVTQTPRYLIKTRGQQVTLSCSPISGHRSVSWYQQTPGQGLQFLFEYFSETQRNKGNFPGRFSGRQFSNSRSEMNVSTLELGDSALYLCASSFQGGNTEAFFGQGTRLTVV.

This chain joins TRBV19 and TRBJ1-6; perhaps TRBD1 as D (5 bases). Germline V CDR1 and CDR2: LNHDA, SQIVND (reference sequence). The length of the CDR3 is 13 residues. V lost 6 bases and J lost 8, with 11 bases in between. The CDR3 sequence is CASRQTEDSPLHF. The DNA for the CDR3 is TGTGCCAGTAGGCAGACAGAAGATTCACCCCTCCACTTT.

The V call is TRBV5-5, the J call TRBJ1-3; TRBD1 is a possible D gene (5 bases). V dropped 2 bases and J dropped 0 bases, with 12 bases sitting between them. Germline lookup yields CDR1 SGHKS and CDR2 YYEKEE (reference sequence). This CDR3 has 16 amino acids. Here the CDR3 reads CASSFRGGSSGNTIYF. CDR3 in DNA: TGTGCCAGCAGCTTTAGGGGAGGAAGCTCTGGAAACACCATATATTTT. Based on the CDR3 plus reference TRBV5-5 and TRBJ1-3, the full variable domain is DAGVTQSPTHLIKTRGQQVTLRCSPISGHKSVSWYQQVLGQGPQFIFQYYEKEERGRGNFPDRFSARQFPNYSSELNVNALLLGDSALYLCASSFRGGSSGNTIYFGEGSWLTVV.

The chain combines TRBV6-5 with TRBJ1-2, with unresolved D. Per the germline V gene, CDR1 is MNHEY and CDR2 is SVGAGI. V gave up 6 bases and J gave up 4 bases, with 18 bases separating them. This CDR3 comprises 15 residues. The CDR3 is CASSPLSVTIYGYTF. CDR3 DNA: TGTGCCAGCAGCCCCCTAAGCGTTACAATCTATGGCTACACCTTC.

V gene TRBV7-2 combines with J gene TRBJ1-1; weak D call: TRBD1 (6 bases). The CDR3 totals 14 residues. CDR1 is SGHTA and CDR2 is FQGNSA in the germline V gene. The V and J ends lost 5 bases and 4 bases respectively, with 14 bases between them. The DNA for the CDR3 is TGTGCCAGCAGCACACCAGGGGCGCTCACTGAAGCTTTCTTT. This translates into CASSTPGALTEAFF.

The gene calls are TRBV5-1 and TRBJ1-5, with a weak D call TRBD1 (5 bases). The V end was cut by 2 bases, the J end by 1 base, with 7 bases between. This CDR3 contains 14 residues. Germline-derived CDR1 and CDR2 are SGHRS and YFSETQ. CDR3: CASSFRGSNQPQHF. DNA of the CDR3: TGCGCCAGCAGCTTCCGGGGGAGCAATCAGCCCCAGCATTTT.

This clone was found once. This chain uses TRBV29-1 with TRBJ1-1, with unresolved D. This CDR3 is built from 10 residues. V lost 7 bases and J lost 7, with 10 bases in between. Germline-derived CDR1 and CDR2 are SQVTM and ANQGSEA. CDR3 sequence: CSERQFEAFF. The DNA for the CDR3 is TGCAGCGAACGACAATTTGAAGCTTTCTTT.

This clone has a handful of counts. This rearrangement joins TRBV6-5 to TRBJ1-1; no definite D call. The CDR3 has 15 amino acids. V was clipped by 0 bases and J by 4 bases, with 12 bases between them. Germline CDR1 MNHEY, CDR2 SVGAGI. This CDR3 reads CASSYSLEAGTEAFF. The CDR3 DNA reads as TGTGCCAGCAGTTACTCTTTGGAGGCGGGCACTGAAGCTTTCTTT.

The chain uses TRBV11-2 and TRBJ1-5; 9 nucleotides match TRBD1. With V trimmed by 5 bases and J by 7 bases, 21 bases remained unmatched. CDR1 is SGHAT, CDR2 FQNNGV, per germline. This CDR3 spans 19 amino acids. The CDR3, as DNA: TGTGCCAGCAGCCCCCCACAGGGGGCCGTAGAAGTCGAGCAACAGCCCCAGCATTTT. It specifies CASSPPQGAVEVEQQPQHF.

The chain links TRBV27 to TRBJ2-1, with TRBD1 identical over 7 bases. This CDR3 spans 15 amino acids. Looked up from germline, CDR1 is MNHEY and CDR2 is SMNVEV (reference sequence). After removal of 4 bases from V and 12 bases from J, the junction contained 15 bases not matched to a gene. This CDR3 reads CASSSPTARQGGQFF. The CDR3 region has the DNA TGTGCCAGCAGTTCACCTACCGCCCGACAGGGCGGGCAGTTCTTC.

The V call is TRBV9, the J call TRBJ1-2; 7 nucleotides align to TRBD1. The CDR3 sequence is 15 residues long. With V trimmed by 4 bases and J by 7 bases, 13 bases remained unmatched. Germline CDR1 reads SGDLS; CDR2 reads YYNGEE. The CDR3 here is CASSPQGGTAVGYTF. The CDR3 nucleotides read TGTGCCAGCAGCCCCCAGGGCGGGACAGCGGTTGGCTACACCTTC.

V usage is TRBV28 and J usage is TRBJ1-4, with D possibly TRBD1 on 6 matching bases. The length of the CDR3 is 15 residues. The ends were cut back, 6 bases at V and 5 bases at J, with 16 bases in the middle. CDR1 and CDR2 (germline): MDHEN, SYDVKM. This CDR3 is CASRPQGSYNEKLFF. In DNA, the CDR3 is TGTGCCAGCAGACCCCAGGGGTCCTACAATGAAAAACTGTTTTTT.

This clone came up once. V usage is TRBV30 and J usage is TRBJ1-5; D remains ambiguous. Germline CDR1 reads GTSNPN; CDR2 reads SVGIG (reference sequence). This CDR3 region has 12 residues. V shed 2 bases and J shed 1 base, with 3 bases lying between them. Written as DNA, the CDR3 is TGTGCCTGGAGTTTAAGCAATCAGCCCCAGCATTTT. Residues: CAWSLSNQPQHF. Based on the CDR3 plus reference TRBV30 and TRBJ1-5, the full variable domain is SQTIHQWPATLVQPVGSPLSLECTVEGTSNPNLYWYRQAAGRGLQLLFYSVGIGQISSEVPQNLSASRPQDRQFILSSKKLLLSDSGFYLCAWSLSNQPQHFGDGTRLSIL.

The genes are TRBV9 and TRBJ1-4; TRBD1 is a possible D gene (6 bases). The CDR3 is 14 amino acids. Trimming stripped 0 bases from V and 8 bases from J, with 11 bases between. Germline CDR1 is SGDLS and CDR2 is YYNGEE. CDR3 in DNA: TGTGCCAGCAGCGTAGGAGGGGACAACGAAAAACTGTTTTTT. This sequence encodes CASSVGGDNEKLFF.

The CDR3 DNA follows: TGTGCCAGTAGTATAGAACCACTCGGGGGGACAGATACGCAGTATTTT. Amino acid sequence: CASSIEPLGGTDTQYF. The chain recombines TRBV19 with TRBJ2-3; 7 nucleotides agree with TRBD2. The CDR3 sequence is 16 residues long. Germline V gene sequence: CDR1 LNHDA, CDR2 SQIVND (reference sequence). Losses at the gene ends were 0 bases for V and 3 bases for J; bases not matched to a gene: 6.

The rearrangement joins TRBV6-5 to TRBJ1-4; D unresolved. CDR1 and CDR2 (germline): MNHEY, SVGAGI. The CDR3 spans 14 residues. Trimming took 7 bases from V and 6 from J, leaving 15 bases between them. DNA for the CDR3: TGTGCCAGCACCCTAAAGGCCCGGGATGAAAAACTGTTTTTT. Its translation: CASTLKARDEKLFF.

This sequence joins TRBV10-2 and TRBJ2-2; weak D call: TRBD1 (5 bases). Germline CDR1 WSHSY, CDR2 SAAADI. There are 15 residues in the CDR3. With 4 bases removed from V and 7 bases from J, the gap between germline ends came to 16 bases. CDR3 amino acids: CASSVTKSTGGELFF. The CDR3 DNA sequence: TGCGCCAGCAGTGTTACGAAGAGCACAGGCGGGGAGCTGTTTTTT.

This chain links TRBV6-4 with TRBJ2-3, with 14 bases lining up with TRBD2. The CDR3 loop spans 16 amino acids. V trimming: 0 bases; J trimming: 4 bases; junction bases outside the gene matches: 0. Germline V lookup: CDR1 MRHNA, CDR2 SNTAGT. Written as DNA, the CDR3 is TGTGCCAGCAGTGACTCGACTAGCGGGGGGGCAGATACGCAGTATTTT. Amino acids: CASSDSTSGGADTQYF.

This sequence joins TRBV28 and TRBJ1-6; D perhaps matches TRBD1 (6 bases). The germline V and J ends were trimmed by 6 bases and 10 bases, with 16 bases remaining between them. Germline CDR1 MDHEN, CDR2 SYDVKM. This CDR3 contains 14 residues. As DNA, the CDR3 is TGTGCCAGCAGAAATGGGGGGGGCGGGTCACCCCTCCACTTT. This sequence encodes CASRNGGGGSPLHF. Full variable domain (rest looked up from reference TRBV28 and TRBJ1-6): DVKVTQSSRYLVKRTGEKVFLECVQDMDHENMFWYRQDPGLGLRLIYFSYDVKMKEKGDIPEGYSVSREKKERFSLILESASTNQTSMYLCASRNGGGGSPLHFGNGTRLTVT.

J is TRBJ1-6 and V is TRBV9; 7 nucleotides align to TRBD1. Per the germline V gene, CDR1 is SGDLS and CDR2 is YYNGEE. The CDR3 contains 16 residues. J lost 5 bases, V lost 4 bases, and 9 bases had no gene match. As DNA, the CDR3 is TGTGCCAGCAGCCCCCAGACAGGGATCGATAATTCACCCCTCCACTTT. This codes for CASSPQTGIDNSPLHF. Supplemented by reference TRBV9 and TRBJ1-6, the full variable domain reads DSGVTQTPKHLITATGQRVTLRCSPRSGDLSVYWYQQSLDQGLQFLIQYYNGEERAKGNILERFSAQQFPDLHSELNLSSLELGDSALYFCASSPQTGIDNSPLHFGNGTRLTVT.

This clone was detected only once. V gene TRBV30 combines with J gene TRBJ2-1; TRBD2 matches 8 bases. The CDR3 has 14 residues. Germline-derived CDR1 and CDR2 are GTSNPN and SVGIG (reference sequence). Trimming at V came to 5 bases and at J to 8 bases, leaving 11 bases not matched to a gene. CDR3 DNA: TGTGCCTGGCGGACGGGGGGGCCAAGTCATGAGCAGTTCTTC. Its translation: CAWRTGGPSHEQFF. Using reference TRBV30 and TRBJ2-1 for the parts outside the CDR3, the full variable domain is SQTIHQWPATLVQPVGSPLSLECTVEGTSNPNLYWYRQAAGRGLQLLFYSVGIGQISSEVPQNLSASRPQDRQFILSSKKLLLSDSGFYLCAWRTGGPSHEQFFGPGTRLTVL.